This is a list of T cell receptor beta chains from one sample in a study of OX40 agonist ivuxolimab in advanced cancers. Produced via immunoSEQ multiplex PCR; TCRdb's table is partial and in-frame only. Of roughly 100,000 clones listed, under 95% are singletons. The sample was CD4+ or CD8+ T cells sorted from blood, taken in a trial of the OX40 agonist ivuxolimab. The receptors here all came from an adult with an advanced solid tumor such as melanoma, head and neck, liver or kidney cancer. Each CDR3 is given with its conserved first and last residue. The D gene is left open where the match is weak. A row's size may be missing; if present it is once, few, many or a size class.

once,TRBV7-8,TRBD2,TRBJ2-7,CASSLVGGSSSYEQYF,TGTGCCAGCAGCTTAGTGGGCGGGAGCTCCTCCTACGAGCAGTACTTC
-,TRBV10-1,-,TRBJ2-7,CASSEGGEQYF,TGCGCCAGCAGTGAGGGGGGGGAGCAGTACTTC
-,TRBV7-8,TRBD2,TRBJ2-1,CASSFGGGAGEQFF,TGTGCCAGCAGCTTCGGCGGGGGGGCCGGAGAGCAGTTCTTC
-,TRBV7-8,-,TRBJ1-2,CASSQDRWESYGYTF,TGTGCCAGCAGCCAAGATCGATGGGAGAGCTATGGCTACACCTTC
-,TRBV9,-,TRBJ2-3,CASSVEGGSGTDTQYF,TGTGCCAGCAGCGTAGAAGGGGGATCAGGCACAGATACGCAGTATTTT
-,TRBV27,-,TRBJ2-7,CASSLRVSPYEQYF,TGTGCCAGCAGTTTACGGGTTTCCCCCTACGAGCAGTACTTC
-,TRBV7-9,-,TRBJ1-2,CASSRWHGYTF,TGTGCCAGCAGCCGCTGGCATGGCTACACCTTC
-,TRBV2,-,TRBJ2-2,CASMDISGDEGPRLNTGELFF,TGTGCCAGCATGGATATTTCCGGAGACGAAGGACCTAGACTGAACACCGGGGAGCTGTTTTTT
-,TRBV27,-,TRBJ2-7,CASSLGPRPYEQYF,TGTGCCAGCAGTTTGGGTCCCCGTCCCTACGAGCAGTACTTC
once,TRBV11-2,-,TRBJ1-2,CASSLGGRIGGF,TGTGCCAGCAGCTTAGGGGGCCGGATCGGAGGGTTC
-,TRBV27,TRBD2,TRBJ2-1,CASSSGLEQFF,TGTGCCAGCAGTTCGGGACTAGAGCAGTTCTTC
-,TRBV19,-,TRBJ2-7,CASSPWAKTHEQYF,TGTGCCAGTAGTCCTTGGGCCAAGACGCACGAGCAGTACTTC
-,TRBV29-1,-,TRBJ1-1,CSVEDGPEAFF,TGCAGCGTTGAAGACGGACCTGAAGCTTTCTTT
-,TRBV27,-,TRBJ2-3,CASTSRNTQYF,TGTGCCAGCACCAGCCGAAATACGCAGTATTTT
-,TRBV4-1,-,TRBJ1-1,CASSQESWLPNTEAFF,TGCGCCAGCAGCCAAGAGTCATGGCTACCGAACACTGAAGCTTTCTTT
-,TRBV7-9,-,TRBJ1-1,CASSLTTEAFF,TGTGCCAGCAGCTTAACCACTGAAGCTTTCTTT
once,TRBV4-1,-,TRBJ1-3,CASSQMGTLHGSGNTIYF,TGCGCCAGCAGCCAAATGGGGACCCTTCATGGCTCTGGAAACACCATATATTTT
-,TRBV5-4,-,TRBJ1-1,CASSLSGGEAFF,TGTGCCAGCAGCTTGTCGGGGGGAGAAGCTTTCTTT
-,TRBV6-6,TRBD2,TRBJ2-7,CASSSWTSEIYEQYF,TGTGCCAGCAGTTCCTGGACTAGCGAGATTTACGAGCAGTACTTC
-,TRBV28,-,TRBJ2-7,CASKSNRAEQYF,TGTGCCAGCAAATCTAACAGGGCCGAGCAGTACTTC
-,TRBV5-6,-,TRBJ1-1,CASSLVSTEAFF,TGTGCCAGCAGCTTGGTCAGCACTGAAGCTTTCTTT
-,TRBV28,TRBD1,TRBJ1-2,CASNAKFRGGGYTF,TGTGCCAGCAACGCGAAATTCAGGGGGGGTGGCTACACCTTC
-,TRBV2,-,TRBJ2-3,CASFGEGPPTDTQYF,TGTGCCAGCTTCGGAGAGGGACCCCCGACAGATACGCAGTATTTT
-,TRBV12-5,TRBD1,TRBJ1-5,CASGSGTGSTQPQHF,TGTGCTAGTGGCTCCGGGACAGGGTCAACTCAGCCCCAGCATTTT
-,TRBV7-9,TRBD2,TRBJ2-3,CASSFTSGRDEGTDTQYF,TGTGCCAGCAGCTTCACTAGCGGGAGGGATGAAGGCACAGATACGCAGTATTTT
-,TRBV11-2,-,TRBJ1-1,CASSHVGREAFF,TGTGCCAGCAGCCATGTAGGGCGGGAAGCTTTCTTT
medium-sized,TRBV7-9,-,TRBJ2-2,CASSFSGTRNTGELFF,TGTGCCAGCAGCTTCTCCGGGACAAGGAACACCGGGGAGCTGTTTTTT
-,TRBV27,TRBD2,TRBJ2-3,CASSFGAGVRTDTQYF,TGTGCCAGCAGTTTTGGTGCGGGGGTAAGGACAGATACGCAGTATTTT
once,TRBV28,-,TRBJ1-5,CASSFYSNQPQHF,TGTGCCAGCAGTTTCTATAGCAATCAGCCCCAGCATTTT
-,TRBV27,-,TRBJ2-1,CASSLYLGGYEQFF,TGTGCCAGCAGTTTATATTTAGGGGGGTATGAGCAGTTCTTC
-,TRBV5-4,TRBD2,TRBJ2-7,CASSRGGASAYEQYF,TGTGCCAGCAGCCGCGGGGGGGCCTCCGCCTACGAGCAGTACTTC
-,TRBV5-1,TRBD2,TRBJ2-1,CASSLSGGAYNEQFF,TGCGCCAGCAGCTTAAGCGGGGGGGCCTACAATGAGCAGTTCTTC
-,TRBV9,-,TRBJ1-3,CASSVGTDSGNTIYF,TGTGCCAGCAGCGTAGGGACAGACTCTGGAAACACCATATATTTT
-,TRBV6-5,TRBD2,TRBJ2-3,CASRLADSTDTQYF,TGTGCCAGCAGACTAGCGGATAGCACAGATACGCAGTATTTT
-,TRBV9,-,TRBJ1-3,CASTLGGSGNTIYF,TGTGCCAGCACCCTAGGGGGCTCTGGAAACACCATATATTTT
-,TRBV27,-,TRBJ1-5,CASSGLYQPQHF,TGTGCCAGCTCGGGGCTCTATCAGCCCCAGCATTTT
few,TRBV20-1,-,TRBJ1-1,CSAQPGLEAFF,TGCAGTGCCCAACCGGGCCTTGAAGCTTTCTTT
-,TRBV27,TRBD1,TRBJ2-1,CASSGTVYNEQFF,TGTGCCAGCTCCGGGACAGTCTACAATGAGCAGTTCTTC
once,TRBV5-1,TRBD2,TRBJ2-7,CASSLGAGMPVEQYF,TGCGCCAGCAGCTTGGGAGCGGGGATGCCGGTCGAGCAGTACTTC
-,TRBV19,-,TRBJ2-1,CASSINHNEQFF,TGTGCCAGTAGTATAAACCACAATGAGCAGTTCTTC
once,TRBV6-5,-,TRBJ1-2,CASSTDMDYGYTF,TGTGCCAGCAGTACCGATATGGACTATGGCTACACCTTC
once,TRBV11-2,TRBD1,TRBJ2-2,CASSLDRTGWTGELFF,TGTGCCAGCAGCTTAGATAGGACAGGGTGGACCGGGGAGCTGTTTTTT
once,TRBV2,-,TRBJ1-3,CASTGEGYTIYF,TGTGCCAGCACCGGAGAGGGCTACACCATATATTTT
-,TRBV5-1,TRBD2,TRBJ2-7,CASTLLGPAGVGEQYF,TGCGCCAGCACCCTTTTAGGCCCAGCGGGGGTGGGTGAGCAGTACTTC
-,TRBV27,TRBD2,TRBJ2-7,CASSFIAGGYEQYF,TGTGCCAGCAGTTTCATCGCGGGAGGCTACGAGCAGTACTTC
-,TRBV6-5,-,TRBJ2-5,CASSYVGEKETQYF,TGTGCCAGCAGTTACGTGGGCGAGAAAGAGACCCAGTACTTC
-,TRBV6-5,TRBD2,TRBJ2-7,CASSPTSGVSYEQYF,TGTGCCAGCAGCCCCACTAGCGGGGTTTCCTACGAGCAGTACTTC
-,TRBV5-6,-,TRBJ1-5,CASSRGQFSNQPQHF,TGTGCCAGCAGCCGAGGACAGTTTAGCAATCAGCCCCAGCATTTT
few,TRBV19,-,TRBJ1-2,CASLDGRGYTF,TGTGCCAGCCTAGACGGGAGGGGCTACACCTTC
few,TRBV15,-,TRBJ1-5,CATSRDRGYQPQHF,TGTGCCACCAGCAGAGATCGGGGGTATCAGCCCCAGCATTTT
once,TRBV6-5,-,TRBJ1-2,CASMETVSYGYTF,TGTGCCAGCATGGAAACAGTTAGCTATGGCTACACCTTC
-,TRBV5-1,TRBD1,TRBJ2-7,CASSPGTATYEQYF,TGCGCCAGCAGCCCCGGGACAGCAACCTACGAGCAGTACTTC
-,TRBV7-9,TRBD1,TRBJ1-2,CASSPGTGFNYGYTF,TGTGCCAGCAGCCCGGGGACAGGATTTAACTATGGCTACACCTTC
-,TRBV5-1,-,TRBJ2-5,CASSPIPEETQYF,TGCGCCAGCAGCCCAATCCCGGAAGAGACCCAGTACTTC
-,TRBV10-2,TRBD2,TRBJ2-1,CASSDPWEGSSYNEQFF,TGCGCCAGCAGTGATCCGTGGGAGGGCTCCTCCTACAATGAGCAGTTCTTC
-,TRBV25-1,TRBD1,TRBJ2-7,CASREDREAPEQYF,TGTGCCAGCAGGGAGGACAGGGAAGCTCCCGAGCAGTACTTC
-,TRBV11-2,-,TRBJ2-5,CASSLTETQYF,TGTGCCAGCAGCTTAACGGAGACCCAGTACTTC
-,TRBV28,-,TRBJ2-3,CASSLISDTQYF,TGTGCCAGCAGTCTGATTTCAGATACGCAGTATTTT
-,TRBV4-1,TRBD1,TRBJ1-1,CASSLRDRNTEAFF,TGCGCCAGCAGCCTCCGGGACAGGAACACTGAAGCTTTCTTT
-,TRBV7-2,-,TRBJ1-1,CASSLVAGSNTEAFF,TGTGCCAGCAGCTTAGTGGCGGGGTCGAACACTGAAGCTTTCTTT